This entry lists 23 T cell receptor beta chains sequenced from one sample in a study of T-cell reconstitution after alpha-beta-depleted transplantation in children. For TCRbeta, the library was prepared with unique molecular identifiers. TCRdb re-called the PCR reads through MiXCR, storing one row per CDR3 protein. The table includes approximately 340,000 distinct CDR3 sequences, about 9.4% detected once. Sequencing was performed on PBMCs from the stem cell graft donor, taken from the stem cell graft. The source of these receptors is a human donor who donated a stem cell graft to a child with acute lymphoblastic leukemia.

This clonotype occurred many times. The chain uses TRBV5-1 and TRBJ1-2; TRBD1 is a possible D gene (6 bases). V was trimmed by 7 bases and J by 2 bases, leaving 9 bases between them. This CDR3 spans 12 amino acids. Germline CDR1 and CDR2: SGHRS and YFSETQ. The CDR3 sequence: CASADRNYGYTF. For the CDR3, the DNA is TGCGCCAGCGCGGACAGAAACTATGGCTACACCTTC.

This clonotype came up a few times. The chain links TRBV5-4 to TRBJ1-4, with a possible D match to TRBD1 (5 bases). Germline CDR1 SGHNT, CDR2 YYREEE (reference sequence). The CDR3 is 16 residues long. V gave up 0 bases and J gave up 2 bases, with 11 bases separating them. CDR3 DNA: TGTGCCAGCAGCTTGGCCTTGGCAGGGACTAATGAAAAACTGTTTTTT. This gives the protein CASSLALAGTNEKLFF.

The genes are TRBV29-1 and TRBJ2-1, with 8 bases matching TRBD2. Germline CDR1 reads SQVTM; CDR2 reads ANQGSEA. The CDR3 length is 12 residues. Germline trimming cut 4 bases from V and 8 bases from J; bases unmatched to any gene: 4. DNA of the CDR3: TGCAGCGTTGTCCGTAGCGGGGATGAGCAGTTCTTC. Its protein is CSVVRSGDEQFF.

Only a few counts were recorded for this clonotype. The rearrangement joins TRBV12-3 or TRBV12-4 to TRBJ1-2; TRBD1 agrees at 7 bases. Trimming cost V 7 bases and J 7 bases; bases outside gene matches: 6. This CDR3 spans 12 amino acids. The CDR3 nucleotides read TGTGCCAGCACCCTGACAGGGACTGGCTACACCTTC. It specifies CASTLTGTGYTF.

This clonotype was seen a few times. The J gene is TRBJ2-7, the V gene TRBV5-1; D ambiguous. V lost 7 bases, J lost 4 bases, and 18 bases lay in between. This CDR3 comprises 14 residues. Germline V gene data show CDR1 as SGHRS and CDR2 as YFSETQ. CDR3: CASAIDNPLYEQYF. The CDR3 DNA is TGCGCCAGCGCAATCGACAATCCCCTATACGAGCAGTACTTC.

This clonotype was found many times. The rearrangement links TRBV20-1 to TRBJ2-3; 8 positions match TRBD1. The V gene's germline CDR1 is DFQATT and CDR2 SNEGSKA (reference sequence). This CDR3 has 14 amino acids. Unmatched junction bases numbered 3, after V lost 1 base and J lost 3 bases. The CDR3 sequence is CSARGTGRTDTQYF. The CDR3 DNA reads TGCAGTGCTAGAGGGACAGGGAGAACAGATACGCAGTATTTT.

The CDR3 is CASSFLEGISYNEQFF. CDR3 sequence (DNA): TGTGCCAGCAGCTTCTTAGAGGGTATCTCCTACAATGAGCAGTTCTTC. The V gene is TRBV11-2, the J gene TRBJ2-1, with a possible D match to TRBD2 (5 bases). This CDR3 has 16 amino acids. CDR1 and CDR2 from the germline V gene are SGHAT and FQNNGV. Deletions cut 3 bases from V and 0 bases from J, with 12 bases between.

This clonotype showed up just a few times. This rearrangement joins TRBV20-1 to TRBJ2-1, with 11 bases identical to TRBD2. CDR1 is DFQATT and CDR2 is SNEGSKA in the germline V gene (reference sequence). The CDR3 covers 17 residues. J was trimmed by 1 base and V by 1 base; bases with no gene match: 6. CDR3 sequence: CSARGLAGGHSYNEQFF. Written as DNA, the CDR3 is TGCAGTGCTAGAGGGCTAGCGGGAGGTCATTCCTACAATGAGCAGTTCTTC.

The chain carries TRBV6-2 or TRBV6-3 and TRBJ2-2; perhaps TRBD1 as D (6 bases). The CDR3 totals 14 residues. CDR1 is MNHEY, CDR2 SVGEGT, per germline. V shed 0 bases and J shed 5 bases, with 7 bases lying between them. CDR3 nucleotide sequence: TGTGCCAGCAGTTACTCGAGGGGGACCGGGGAGCTGTTTTTT. Translation: CASSYSRGTGELFF.

This clonotype was counted only a few times. V gene TRBV5-1 combines with J gene TRBJ1-4, with TRBD1 as a possible D gene (5 bases). The V gene's germline CDR1 is SGHRS and CDR2 YFSETQ. This CDR3 spans 15 amino acids. The V and J ends lost 7 bases and 0 bases respectively, with 13 bases between them. CDR3 amino acids: CASCRDGATNEKLFF. The CDR3 DNA follows: TGCGCCAGCTGCCGGGACGGCGCAACTAATGAAAAACTGTTTTTT.

The chain has TRBV4-1 and TRBJ2-7; D call uncertain. Trimming took 0 bases from V and 3 from J, leaving 9 bases between them. Germline V CDR1 and CDR2: MGHRA, YSYEKL. The CDR3 length is 14 residues. The CDR3: CASSQEWLDYEQYF. In DNA, the CDR3 is TGCGCCAGCAGCCAAGAGTGGCTAGACTACGAGCAGTACTTC.

The chain employs TRBV20-1 and TRBJ2-7, with D possibly TRBD2 on 6 matching bases. CDR1 is DFQATT and CDR2 is SNEGSKA in the germline V gene (reference sequence). CDR3 size: 16 residues. V lost 1 base, J lost 0 bases, and 16 bases lay in between. CDR3 in DNA: TGCAGTGCTAGAGCGTTAGGAGGGACTTACTCCTACGAGCAGTACTTC. Translating it yields CSARALGGTYSYEQYF.

This clonotype was seen more than once but under ten times. The chain couples TRBV7-2 to TRBJ2-7, with D perhaps being TRBD1 or TRBD2 (5 bases each). This CDR3 contains 16 residues. The germline gives CDR1 SGHTA, CDR2 FQGNSA. V was trimmed by 3 bases and J by 5 bases, leaving 20 bases between them. The CDR3 region has the DNA TGTGCCAGCAGCTTCCCCACGGGACCTCGTACCCACGAGCAGTACTTC. Protein: CASSFPTGPRTHEQYF.

In its sample, this clonotype is medium-sized (0.01 to 0.1%). The chain employs TRBV20-1 and TRBJ1-1; TRBD1 agrees at 8 bases. Looked up from germline, CDR1 is DFQATT and CDR2 is SNEGSKA (reference sequence). The V and J ends lost 3 bases and 3 bases, in that order; junction bases with no gene match: 6. The CDR3 extends over 14 amino acids. This CDR3 reads CSASGDRGDTEAFF. The CDR3 nucleotides read TGCAGTGCTAGCGGTGACAGGGGCGACACTGAAGCTTTCTTT.

This clonotype occurred many times. The chain has TRBV29-1 and TRBJ2-7; D not certain. Germline V gene lookup returns CDR1 SQVTM and CDR2 ANQGSEA. Deletions cut 4 bases from V and 10 bases from J, with 20 bases between. The CDR3 totals 13 residues. The CDR3 loop is CSVVWVWSEDQYF. The CDR3 nucleotides read TGCAGCGTTGTTTGGGTGTGGTCAGAAGATCAGTACTTC.

The V and J genes are TRBV5-1 and TRBJ2-5, with TRBD2 matching 8 bases. Unmatched junction bases numbered 8, after V lost 3 bases and J lost 4 bases. CDR1 SGHRS and CDR2 YFSETQ come from the germline V gene. This CDR3 spans 15 amino acids. The CDR3 is CASSSFRGGTETQYF. The CDR3 DNA sequence: TGCGCCAGCAGCTCCTTTCGGGGGGGAACAGAGACCCAGTACTTC.

This clonotype showed up just a few times. CDR3 sequence reads: CASSSGTVTDTQYF. For the CDR3, the DNA is TGCGCCAGCAGCTCCGGGACCGTGACAGATACGCAGTATTTT. This chain uses TRBV5-1 with TRBJ2-3; possibly TRBD1 or TRBD2 for D (5 bases each). Trimming left V 3 bases short and J 3 bases short, with 11 bases between. The germline gives CDR1 SGHRS, CDR2 YFSETQ. The length of the CDR3 is 14 residues.

The genes are TRBV11-2 and TRBJ2-2; 7 nucleotides match TRBD2. V lost 5 bases, J lost 0 bases, and 3 bases stayed unmatched. Germline values: CDR1 SGHAT, CDR2 FQNNGV. The CDR3 loop spans 15 amino acids. The CDR3 protein is CASSRDYANTGELFF. The CDR3 coding sequence is TGTGCCAGCAGCCGGGACTACGCGAACACCGGGGAGCTGTTTTTT.

This clonotype has more than one count but fewer than ten. One end of the junction is discordant with germline, which a read error may explain. The chain links TRBV7-7 to TRBJ2-5; TRBD2 matches 9 bases. This CDR3 is 15 amino acids long. Per the germline V gene, CDR1 is SSHAT and CDR2 is FNYEAQ (reference sequence). For the CDR3, the DNA is TGTGCTAGCAGCTTGCTAGCGGGGTTCCAAGAGACCCAGTACTTC. It translates to CASSLLAGFQETQYF.

This clonotype was picked up a small number of times. V gene TRBV12-3 or TRBV12-4 combines with J gene TRBJ1-5; D is perhaps TRBD1 (6 bases). This CDR3 has 14 residues. The V end lost 3 bases, the J end lost 7 bases, and 13 bases lay between the germline ends. The CDR3 sequence: CASSFRGADQPQHF. CDR3 in DNA: TGTGCCAGCAGTTTTCGGGGGGCTGACCAGCCCCAGCATTTT.

The chain recombines TRBV29-1 with TRBJ2-2; 8 positions agree with TRBD1. Germline CDR1 is SQVTM and CDR2 is ANQGSEA. V lost 6 bases to trimming and J lost 6 bases; unmatched junction nucleotides: 9. The CDR3 has 14 amino acids. The CDR3 sequence is CSVGSGQGSGELFF. The DNA of the CDR3 is TGCAGCGTCGGTTCCGGACAGGGCTCCGGGGAGCTGTTTTTT.

This clonotype was counted at least ten times. The V gene is TRBV4-2, the J gene TRBJ2-2, with D unclear. Germline V gene sequence: CDR1 LGHNA, CDR2 YNFKEQ. This CDR3 has 11 amino acids. Trimming took 0 bases from V and 10 from J, leaving 3 bases between them. The DNA for the CDR3 is TGTGCCAGCAGCCAAGAGCTGGAGCTGTTTTTT. Translating gives CASSQELELFF.

This clonotype was detected only a few times. V is TRBV10-3 and J is TRBJ2-7, with a weak D call TRBD1 (6 bases). Trimming cost V 8 bases and J 5 bases, with 16 bases left between them. Germline CDR1 is ENHRY and CDR2 is SYGVKD. The CDR3 loop spans 13 amino acids. In DNA, the CDR3 is TGTGCCATCTCCGGCCAGGGGCGTGACGAGCAGTACTTC. The encoded protein is CAISGQGRDEQYF.